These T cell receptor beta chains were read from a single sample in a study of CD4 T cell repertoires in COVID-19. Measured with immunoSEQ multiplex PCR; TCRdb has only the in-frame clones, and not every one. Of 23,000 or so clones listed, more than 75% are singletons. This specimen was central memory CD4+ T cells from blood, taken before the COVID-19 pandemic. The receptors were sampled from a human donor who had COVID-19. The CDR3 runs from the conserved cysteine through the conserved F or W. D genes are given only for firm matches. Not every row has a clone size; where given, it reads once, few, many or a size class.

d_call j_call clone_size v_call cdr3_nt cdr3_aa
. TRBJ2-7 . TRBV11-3 TGTGCCAGCAGCCTAGGTGGGAGGCAGTACTTC CASSLGGRQYF
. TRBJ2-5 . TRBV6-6 TGTGCCAGCAGTAACCTAAGGGGGGAGACCCAGTACTTC CASSNLRGETQYF
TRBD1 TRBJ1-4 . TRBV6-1 TGTGCCAGCAGTCAAGTGACAGGGAATGAAAAACTGTTTTTT CASSQVTGNEKLFF
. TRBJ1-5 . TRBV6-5 TGTGCCAGCAGTTACTCAGGGGAAGGGAACCAGCCCCAGCATTTT CASSYSGEGNQPQHF
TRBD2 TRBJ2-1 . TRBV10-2 TGCGCCAGCAGAAGGACTAGCGGGAGGGCCGGGAATGAGCAGTTCTTC CASRRTSGRAGNEQFF
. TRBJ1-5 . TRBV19 TGTGCCAGTAGCGTTACTAATCAGCCCCAGCATTTT CASSVTNQPQHF
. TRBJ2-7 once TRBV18 TGTGCCAGCTCACCCCAACTCGAGCAGTACTTC CASSPQLEQYF
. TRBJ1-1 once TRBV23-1 TGCGCCAGCAGTCAATCGGCGAGGGATACTGAAGCTTTCTTT CASSQSARDTEAFF
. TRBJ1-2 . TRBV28 TGTGCCAGCAGTTTGAAGGACAGAAATAACTATGGCTACACCTTC CASSLKDRNNYGYTF
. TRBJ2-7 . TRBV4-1 TGCGCCAGCAGCCAGTGGAGGACGTCCTACGAGCAGTACTTC CASSQWRTSYEQYF
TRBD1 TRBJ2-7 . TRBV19 TGTGCCAGTAGTCCGCAAGGGACAGGACCCTACGAGCAGTACTTC CASSPQGTGPYEQYF
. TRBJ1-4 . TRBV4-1 TGCGCCAGCAGCTACGGAGGGGTAAGCGAAAAACTGTTTTTT CASSYGGVSEKLFF
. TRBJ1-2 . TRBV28 TGTGCCAGCAGGAGAGGCGGCAACGAGGGCTACACCTTC CASRRGGNEGYTF
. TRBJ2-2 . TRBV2 TGTGCCAGCAGCGCAACTAGGTCCCCAACCGGGGAGCTGTTTTTT CASSATRSPTGELFF
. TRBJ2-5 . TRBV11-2 TGTGCCAGCAGCTTAAACTGGGGGCCGCAAGAGACCCAGTACTTC CASSLNWGPQETQYF
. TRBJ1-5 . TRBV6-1 TGTGCCAGCAGTGTGGGGAGCCTGGATCAGCCCCAGCATTTT CASSVGSLDQPQHF
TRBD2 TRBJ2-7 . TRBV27 TGTGCCAGCAGACCATTGACTAGCGGGAGCTACGAGCAGTACTTC CASRPLTSGSYEQYF
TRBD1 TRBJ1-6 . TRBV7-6 TGTGCCAGCAGCGGGACAGGGGCAAATTCACCCCTCCACTTT CASSGTGANSPLHF
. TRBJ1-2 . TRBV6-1 TGTGCCAGCAGTGAAGGGGAGTACAGGGCTCACGGGGGCTACACCTTC CASSEGEYRAHGGYTF
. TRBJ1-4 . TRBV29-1 TGCAGCGTTATGAGGAACTCGGGGAAACTGTTTTTT CSVMRNSGKLFF
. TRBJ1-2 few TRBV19 TGTGCCAGTAGTATCCAGACACAGTCTCATGGGGGCTACACCTTC CASSIQTQSHGGYTF
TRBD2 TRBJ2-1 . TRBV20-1 TGCAGTGCTGCACTAGCGAACGAGCAGTTCTTC CSAALANEQFF
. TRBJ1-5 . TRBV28 TGTGCCAGCAGTTTGTACAATCAGCCCCAGCATTTT CASSLYNQPQHF
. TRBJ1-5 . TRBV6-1 TGTGCCACAACCACAGATTTTTTAGGCAATCAGCCCCAGCATTTT CATTTDFLGNQPQHF
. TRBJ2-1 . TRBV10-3 TGTGCCATCAGTCTTAGCGGAAATGAGCAGTTCTTC CAISLSGNEQFF
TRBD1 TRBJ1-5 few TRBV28 TGTGCCAGCAGGGCGCGCCCCACACAGGGGGGACTCAATCAGCCCCAGCATTTT CASRARPTQGGLNQPQHF
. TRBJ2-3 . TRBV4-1 TGCGCCAGCAGCCAGGACGGGACTAGCACAGATACGCAGTATTTT CASSQDGTSTDTQYF
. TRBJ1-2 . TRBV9 TGTGCCAGCAGCCCGGGGGTGGGAGCCGGTGGCTACACCTTC CASSPGVGAGGYTF
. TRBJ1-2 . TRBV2 TGTGCCAGCAGTCCACAGACCTACTATGGCTACACCTTC CASSPQTYYGYTF
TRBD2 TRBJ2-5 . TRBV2 TGTGCCAGCAGTGATAAGCGGGAGGGGTGGCGAGAGACCCAGTACTTC CASSDKREGWRETQYF
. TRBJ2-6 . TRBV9 TGTGCCAGCAGCCCAGCTTCGGGGACAGGGGCCAACGTCCTGACTTTC CASSPASGTGANVLTF
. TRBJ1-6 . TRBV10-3 TGTGCCATCAGTGAGTCGGGTACAGGGATTAATTCACCCCTCCACTTT CAISESGTGINSPLHF
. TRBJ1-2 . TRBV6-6 TGTGCCAGCAGTAGCCCGGACGGAGGAGTCAACTATGGCTACACCTTC CASSSPDGGVNYGYTF